These 25 T cell receptor beta chains originate from one sample sequenced in a study of blood T cell repertoires in COVID-19. Generated by immunoSEQ multiplex PCR, the TCRdb table keeps only in-frame clones and is missing some. The sample lists around 500,000 clones, roughly 90% occurring once. Sample: PBMCs or T cells enriched from blood (not recorded which). The origin of the receptors is a woman aged 40 to 50 who had recovered from COVID-19.

In its sample, this clone was seen once. The chain links TRBV27 to TRBJ1-6; TRBD1 matches at 7 bases. Trimming removed 3 bases from V and 4 bases from J; junction bases left unmatched: 3. Germline values: CDR1 MNHEY, CDR2 SMNVEV (reference sequence). This CDR3 contains 15 residues. The DNA of the CDR3 is TGTGCCAGCAGTTTCGGACAGGCTTATAATTCACCCCTCCACTTT. Amino acid sequence: CASSFGQAYNSPLHF.

V usage is TRBV5-6 and J usage is TRBJ2-1; TRBD2 aligns across 11 bases. Germline CDR1 SGHDT, CDR2 YYEEEE. This CDR3 is 16 amino acids long. The junction had 3 bases not matched to a gene; V was cut back by 0 bases and J by 4 bases. The CDR3: CASSLGLAGNYNEQFF. The CDR3 DNA follows: TGTGCCAGCAGCTTGGGACTAGCGGGAAATTACAATGAGCAGTTCTTC.

This rearrangement joins TRBV6-5 to TRBJ2-2; unclear D gene. Germline-derived CDR1 and CDR2 are MNHEY and SVGAGI. The CDR3 spans 14 residues. Trimming left V 1 base short and J 4 bases short, with 7 bases between. CDR3 amino acids: CASSYLRPTGELFF. The CDR3 DNA follows: TGTGCCAGCAGTTACTTGCGGCCCACCGGGGAGCTGTTTTTT.

The V and J genes are TRBV6-5 and TRBJ1-2; TRBD1 aligns across 7 bases. This CDR3 region has 16 residues. V shed 0 bases and J 4 bases; nucleotides not matched to a gene: 8. Germline assignment: CDR1 MNHEY and CDR2 SVGAGI. CDR3 region: CASSYSGGQRIYGYTF. The CDR3 region has the DNA TGTGCCAGCAGTTACTCAGGGGGACAGAGAATCTATGGCTACACCTTC.

V usage is TRBV24-1 and J usage is TRBJ2-5; TRBD2 matches at 10 bases. CDR3 length: 16 amino acids. The V segment lost 3 bases and the J segment 4 bases; nucleotides outside the gene matches: 7. CDR1 is KGHDR and CDR2 is SFDVKD in the germline V gene. The CDR3 bases are TGTGCCACCAGTGATCCTAGCGGGAGTAGGAGAGAGACCCAGTACTTC. Encoded protein: CATSDPSGSRRETQYF.

The chain uses TRBV6-2 or TRBV6-3 and TRBJ2-3; D gene unclear. The CDR3 contains 12 residues. Trimming removed 5 bases at V and 0 bases at J, with 3 bases between. Germline CDR1 is MNHEY and CDR2 is SVGEGT. The CDR3 DNA sequence: TGTGCCAGCAGTCTAAGCACAGATACGCAGTATTTT. This translates into CASSLSTDTQYF.

The chain couples TRBV30 to TRBJ2-3; 9 positions match TRBD2. Germline V gives CDR1 GTSNPN, CDR2 SVGIG (reference sequence). V was pared by 4 bases and J by 0 bases, with 2 bases of the junction left unmatched. The CDR3 covers 14 residues. This CDR3 reads CAWTSGTSTDTQYF. The CDR3 region has the DNA TGTGCCTGGACTAGCGGGACTAGCACAGATACGCAGTATTTT.

This clone is a singleton in its sample. The V and J genes are TRBV27 and TRBJ1-5, with 7 bases identical to TRBD1. The CDR3 totals 15 residues. The V segment lost 2 bases and the J segment 1 base; nucleotides outside the gene matches: 2. The V gene's germline CDR1 is MNHEY and CDR2 SMNVEV (reference sequence). The CDR3 nucleotides are TGTGCCAGCAGTTTAACAGGGGCCAGCAATCAGCCCCAGCATTTT. The encoded protein is CASSLTGASNQPQHF.

V gene TRBV3-1 (or the pseudogene TRBV3-2) combines with J gene TRBJ2-3, with D perhaps matching TRBD2 (5 bases). Germline assignment: CDR1 LGHDT and CDR2 YNNKEL (reference sequence). CDR3 length: 17 residues. Trimming removed 0 bases at V and 0 bases at J, with 13 bases between. DNA for the CDR3: TGTGCCAGCAGCCAAGAGCGGGCTCTCGCTAGCACAGATACGCAGTATTTT. It is translated as CASSQERALASTDTQYF.

The chain uses TRBV9 and TRBJ2-3; 8 bases map to TRBD2. The germline CDR1 and CDR2 sequences are SGDLS and YYNGEE. V gave up 0 bases and J gave up 1 base; unmatched junction bases: 4. This CDR3 spans 16 amino acids. The CDR3 sequence: CASSVGGAGGTDTQYF. DNA for the CDR3: TGTGCCAGCAGCGTAGGGGGAGCGGGAGGCACAGATACGCAGTATTTT.

The chain is built from TRBV7-8 and TRBJ2-7; no clear D gene. Germline CDR1 reads SGHVS; CDR2 reads FQNEAQ. Trimming removed 5 bases from V and 7 bases from J, with 15 bases in between. This CDR3 contains 13 residues. The CDR3 nucleotides are TGTGCCAGCAGCGTTGGGTTGTCTAGGGAGCAGTACTTC. Its translation is CASSVGLSREQYF.

The chain is built from TRBV20-1 and TRBJ2-1; the D gene is possibly TRBD2 (5 bases). This CDR3 spans 13 amino acids. Trimming pared 3 bases from V and 6 bases from J, leaving 12 bases between. The germline CDR1 and CDR2 sequences are DFQATT and SNEGSKA (reference sequence). The CDR3 spells CSASQEGPNEQFF. The CDR3 DNA follows: TGCAGTGCTAGTCAAGAGGGCCCCAATGAGCAGTTCTTC.

This chain joins TRBV5-1 and TRBJ1-2; weak D call: TRBD1 (5 bases). Germline CDR1 reads SGHRS; CDR2 reads YFSETQ. The CDR3 is 18 residues long. Trimming took off 0 bases at V and 6 bases at J, with 24 bases between the two ends. In DNA form, the CDR3 reads TGCGCCAGCAGCTTGGAACCCGGCCTCCCAGGGAAGATTGATGGCTACACCTTC. This sequence encodes CASSLEPGLPGKIDGYTF.

This chain connects TRBV15 to TRBJ1-3; no clear D. CDR1 and CDR2 (germline): LNHNV, YYDKDF (reference sequence). V was shortened by 5 bases and J by 2 bases, with 7 bases between the two germline ends. The CDR3 is 13 amino acids. The DNA of the CDR3 is TGTGCCACCAGCGAGGGCCCTGGAAACACCATATATTTT. Translated, it gives CATSEGPGNTIYF.

This clone occurred once. CDR3 region: CASSLQGAGETQYF. The CDR3 DNA follows: TGTGCCAGTAGTTTGCAGGGCGCCGGGGAGACCCAGTACTTC. The chain has TRBV19 and TRBJ2-5; D is possibly TRBD1 (5 bases). Looked up from germline, CDR1 is LNHDA and CDR2 is SQIVND (reference sequence). The CDR3 contains 14 residues. Trimming removed 5 bases from V and 5 bases from J, with 15 bases in between.

This clone was recorded once. This sequence joins TRBV14 and TRBJ2-1; 8 bases agree with TRBD1. The CDR3 is made up of 17 amino acids. From germline, CDR1 is SGHDN and CDR2 FVKESK. V was pared by 1 base and J by 7 bases, with 12 bases of the junction left unmatched. The CDR3 sequence: CASSQVGWQGALNEQFF. CDR3 DNA sequence: TGTGCCAGCAGCCAAGTTGGGTGGCAGGGGGCGTTGAATGAGCAGTTCTTC.

J is TRBJ1-4 and V is TRBV14; D unclear. There are 14 residues in the CDR3. V lost 4 bases and J lost 7, with 13 bases in between. Germline-derived CDR1 and CDR2 are SGHDN and FVKESK. CDR3 bases: TGTGCCAGCAGCCCGGACTTCCTGCGTGAAAAACTGTTTTTT. It translates to CASSPDFLREKLFF.

The chain is built from TRBV29-1 and TRBJ1-3; D is unclear. V gave up 6 bases and J gave up 0 bases, with 12 bases separating them. This CDR3 region has 14 residues. Germline CDR1 and CDR2: SQVTM and ANQGSEA. CDR3 nucleotides: TGCAGCGTAGGAGAGGGAAGCTCTGGAAACACCATATATTTT. Translating gives CSVGEGSSGNTIYF.

The V gene is TRBV10-2, the J gene TRBJ1-1; D is uncertain. CDR3 length: 14 amino acids. Trimming left V 0 bases short and J 5 bases short, with 10 bases between. Germline CDR1 reads WSHSY; CDR2 reads SAAADI. CDR3 DNA sequence: TGCGCCAGCAGTGAGTCAGGCGGCTGGACTGAAGCTTTCTTT. Protein product: CASSESGGWTEAFF.

The rearrangement joins TRBV7-9 to TRBJ1-1; TRBD1 matches 8 bases. Losses at the gene ends were 2 bases for V and 0 bases for J; bases not matched to a gene: 11. Germline V lookup: CDR1 SEHNR, CDR2 FQNEAQ (reference sequence). This CDR3 is 18 amino acids long. In DNA form, the CDR3 reads TGTGCCAGCAGCTTACGGGGGACGACAGGGGATGTGAACACTGAAGCTTTCTTT. Protein sequence: CASSLRGTTGDVNTEAFF. Drawing the rest from reference TRBV7-9 and TRBJ1-1, the complete variable domain is DTGVSQNPRHKITKRGQNVTFRCDPISEHNRLYWYRQTLGQGPEFLTYFQNEAQLEKSRLLSDRFSAERPKGSFSTLEIQRTEQGDSAMYLCASSLRGTTGDVNTEAFFGQGTRLTVV.

The chain carries TRBV2 and TRBJ2-7; TRBD2 matches at 7 bases. This CDR3 spans 15 amino acids. Germline CDR1 is SNHLY and CDR2 is FYNNEI. Unmatched junction bases numbered 6, after V lost 3 bases and J lost 1 base. The CDR3 DNA reads TGTGCCAGCAGTGACCGGGACTACTTGTCCTACGAGCAGTACTTC. It encodes CASSDRDYLSYEQYF.

The V and J genes are TRBV19 and TRBJ2-2; TRBD2 is a possible D gene (6 bases). Trimming cost V 4 bases and J 2 bases, with 20 bases left between them. There are 18 residues in the CDR3. The germline CDR1 and CDR2 sequences are LNHDA and SQIVND (reference sequence). Here the CDR3 DNA reads TGTGCCAGTAGTACCCCGGGGAGGAGGAGAGGAAACACCGGGGAGCTGTTTTTT. Encoded protein: CASSTPGRRRGNTGELFF.

This sequence joins TRBV5-6 and TRBJ1-3, with 7 bases aligning to TRBD1. CDR3 size: 14 residues. V gave up 4 bases and J gave up 1 base; unmatched junction bases: 2. CDR1 and CDR2 (germline): SGHDT, YYEEEE. The CDR3 sequence: CASSPQGSGNTIYF. The CDR3 DNA reads as TGTGCCAGCAGCCCACAGGGGTCTGGAAACACCATATATTTT.

This sequence joins TRBV18 and TRBJ1-1, with 9 bases aligning to TRBD1. Germline loops: CDR1 KGHSH, CDR2 LQKENI. This CDR3 comprises 15 residues. The ends lost 1 base at V and 5 bases at J; junction bases unmatched: 5. The CDR3 region is CASSPRDRAGTEAFF. The CDR3 coding sequence is TGTGCCAGCTCACCACGGGACAGGGCGGGTACTGAAGCTTTCTTT.

This chain joins TRBV18 and TRBJ1-1; D might be TRBD1 (5 bases). Germline V lookup: CDR1 KGHSH, CDR2 LQKENI. V was cut by 8 bases and J by 3 bases, with 16 bases left in between. The CDR3 consists of 14 residues. CDR3 bases: TGTGCCAGCCGGAGACCAGGGATCTACACTGAAGCTTTCTTT. Its translation: CASRRPGIYTEAFF.